Included here is one T cell receptor (beta chain) sequence, with context. Its cognate antigen has yet to be identified. There are no base qualities to consult, and no much larger clone falls within one base. Per the germline V gene, SGHVT is the CDR1 and SQSDAQ is the CDR2. The V end gives up 2 bases and the J end 2 bases, leaving 6 bases in the junction not matched to a gene. The CDR3 covers 17 residues, taking in both the cysteine and the phenylalanine. The DNA shown is the 51-base CDR3, in frame from base 1. This entry belongs to a study of blood T cell repertoires in COVID-19 (dated by TCRdb to 2018 to 2020). The study in broad terms: The collaborator samples originated in the United States, Italy and Spain and spanned the acute and convalescent phases of COVID-19. The prospective study material was composed of cDNA or gDNA derived from T cells, B-cell-depleted T cells, or PBMCs. Deeply sampled blood TCRbeta repertoires from subjects exposed to, actively infected with, or recovered from COVID-19 were included in the dataset. The repertoires were released in a freely available public database meant as a resource for research on the immune response to SARS-CoV-2. The samples were drawn from two sources: the first 160 participants of the ongoing ImmuneRACE study, and 1,000 to 1,500 subjects contributed by 6 global collaborators. Sample metadata almost always included a de-identified subject ID, COVID-19 status, age in years and sex. Where HLA class I and class II types were available, the types were taken from metadata supplied by the sample provider, not from assay-based typing.

The immunoSEQ Assay, a bias-controlled multiplex PCR, was used to amplify TCRbeta CDR3 regions from genomic DNA. The authors' pipeline ran thus. Within the assay, amplification of reference gene primers was used to estimate how many nucleated cells each sample contained. To quantify the absolute abundance of each unique TCRbeta CDR3 rearrangement, sequence reads were collapsed and filtered. Productive Simpson clonality was computed per sample as the square root of Simpson's diversity index over productive rearrangements. In TCRdb, the immuneACCESS table is reduced to in-frame sequences with V and J assigned. These tables do not hold every clone; where another copy was compared, an unresolved V gene accounts for under half, and the others remain unexplained. That table supplies the V and J calls and clone size; D and trimming were determined from the DNA. This sample is represented by over 120,000 clones; approximately 87% of them were singletons. Jointly, the top ten make up about 11% of the sample.

Summary of the overall study and its limitations: The quantity of clinical and demographic metadata differed by source and by participant and was supplied without curation.

Participants in the prospective study were enrolled through a virtual design, were aged about 18 to 100 years, and lived in some 24 United States geographic areas. In the prospective study, cohorts were assigned on the basis of participant-reported clinical history obtained from a screening survey and a study questionnaire. Recovered participants in ImmuneRACE Cohort 3 were defined by two consecutive negative NP/OP PCR tests, clearance by a healthcare professional, or resolution of symptoms. Each participant in the prospective study had whole blood, serum and a nasopharyngeal or oropharyngeal swab collected by mobile phlebotomists. Over an approximately 2-month period, participants in the prospective study had the option of providing additional blood draws and questionnaires. Before DNA extraction, blood samples from the prospective study were shipped at room temperature or frozen.

The specimen was PBMCs or T cells enriched from blood (not recorded which). The receptor's source is a man in his sixties who had recovered from COVID-19. The rearrangement joined TRBV7-4 to TRBJ2-2; the central 9 bases match TRBD2. The nucleotide sequence is TGTGCCAGCAGCTTACGGCTAGCGGGAATAAACACCGGGGAGCTGTTTTTT. It encodes CASSLRLAGINTGELFF. Full variable domain (CDR3 extended with the reference TRBV7-4 and TRBJ2-2 proteins): GAGVSQSPRYKVAKRGRDVALRCDSISGHVTLYWYRQTLGQGSEVLTYSQSDAQRDKSGRPSGRFSAERPERSVSTLKIQRTEQGDSAVYLCASSLRLAGINTGELFFGEGSRLTVL.